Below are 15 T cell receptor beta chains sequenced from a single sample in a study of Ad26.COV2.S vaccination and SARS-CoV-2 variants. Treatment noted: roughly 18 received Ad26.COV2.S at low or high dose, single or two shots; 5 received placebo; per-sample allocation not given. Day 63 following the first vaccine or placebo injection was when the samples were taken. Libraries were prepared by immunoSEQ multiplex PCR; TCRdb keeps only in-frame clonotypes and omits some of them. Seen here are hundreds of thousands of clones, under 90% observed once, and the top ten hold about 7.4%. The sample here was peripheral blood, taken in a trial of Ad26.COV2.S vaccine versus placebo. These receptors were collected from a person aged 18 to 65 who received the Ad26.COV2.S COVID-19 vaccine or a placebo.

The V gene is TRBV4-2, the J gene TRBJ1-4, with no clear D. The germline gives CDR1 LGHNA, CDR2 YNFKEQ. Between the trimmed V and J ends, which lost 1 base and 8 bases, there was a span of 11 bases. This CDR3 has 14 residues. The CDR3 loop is CASSQGGVGEKLFF. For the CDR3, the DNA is TGTGCCAGCAGCCAAGGCGGGGTCGGGGAAAAACTGTTTTTT.

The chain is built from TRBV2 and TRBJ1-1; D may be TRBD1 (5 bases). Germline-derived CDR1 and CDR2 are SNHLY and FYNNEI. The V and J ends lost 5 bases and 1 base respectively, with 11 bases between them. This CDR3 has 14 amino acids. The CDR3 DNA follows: TGTGCCAGCAGTCCTAGGGGCAGGAACACTGAAGCTTTCTTT. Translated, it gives CASSPRGRNTEAFF.

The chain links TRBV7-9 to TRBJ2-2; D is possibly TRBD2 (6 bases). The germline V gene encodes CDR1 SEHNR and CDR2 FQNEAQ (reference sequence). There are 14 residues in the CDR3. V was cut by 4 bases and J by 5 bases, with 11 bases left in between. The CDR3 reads CASSSAGRTGELFF. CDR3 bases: TGTGCCAGCAGCTCGGCAGGGAGGACCGGGGAGCTGTTTTTT.

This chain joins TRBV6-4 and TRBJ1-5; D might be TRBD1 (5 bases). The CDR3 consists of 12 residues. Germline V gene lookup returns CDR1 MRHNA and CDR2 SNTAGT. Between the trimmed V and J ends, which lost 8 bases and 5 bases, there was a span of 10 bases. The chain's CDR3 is CASPGGDQPQHF. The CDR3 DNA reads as TGTGCCAGCCCGGGGGGTGATCAGCCCCAGCATTTT.

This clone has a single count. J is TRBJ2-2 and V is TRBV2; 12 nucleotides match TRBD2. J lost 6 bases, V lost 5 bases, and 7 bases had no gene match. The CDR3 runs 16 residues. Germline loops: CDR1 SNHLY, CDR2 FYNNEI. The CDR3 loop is CASSSSGGAKAGELFF. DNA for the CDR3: TGTGCCAGCAGTTCTAGCGGGGGGGCGAAGGCCGGGGAGCTGTTTTTT. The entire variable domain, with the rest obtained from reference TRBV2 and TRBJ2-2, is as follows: EPEVTQTPSHQVTQMGQEVILRCVPISNHLYFYWYRQILGQKVEFLVSFYNNEISEKSEIFDDQFSVERPDGSNFTLKIRSTKLEDSAMYFCASSSSGGAKAGELFFGEGSRLTVL.

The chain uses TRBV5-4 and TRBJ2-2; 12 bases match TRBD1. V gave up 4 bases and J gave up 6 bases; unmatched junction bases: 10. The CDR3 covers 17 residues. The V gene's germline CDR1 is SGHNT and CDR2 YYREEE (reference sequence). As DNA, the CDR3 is TGTGCCAGCAGCGTTGCCGGGACAGGGGGCTTATCCGGGGAGCTGTTTTTT. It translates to CASSVAGTGGLSGELFF.

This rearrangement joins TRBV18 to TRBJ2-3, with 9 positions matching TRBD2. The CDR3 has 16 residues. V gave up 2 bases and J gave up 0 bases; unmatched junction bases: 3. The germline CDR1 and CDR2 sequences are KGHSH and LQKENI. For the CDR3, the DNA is TGTGCCAGCTCACCAAAACTAGCGGGCAGCACAGATACGCAGTATTTT. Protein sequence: CASSPKLAGSTDTQYF.

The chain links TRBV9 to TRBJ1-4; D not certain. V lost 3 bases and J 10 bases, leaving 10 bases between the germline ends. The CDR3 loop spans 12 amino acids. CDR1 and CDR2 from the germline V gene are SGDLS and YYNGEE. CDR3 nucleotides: TGTGCCAGCAGCGGAGGAAAGGGAAAACTGTTTTTT. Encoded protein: CASSGGKGKLFF.

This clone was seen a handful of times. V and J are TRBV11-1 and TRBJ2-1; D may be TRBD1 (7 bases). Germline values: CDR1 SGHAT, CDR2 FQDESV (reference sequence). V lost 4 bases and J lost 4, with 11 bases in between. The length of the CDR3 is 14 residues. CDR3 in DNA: TGTGCCAGCAGCTCTCCAGGGGGGTACAATGAGCAGTTCTTC. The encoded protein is CASSSPGGYNEQFF.

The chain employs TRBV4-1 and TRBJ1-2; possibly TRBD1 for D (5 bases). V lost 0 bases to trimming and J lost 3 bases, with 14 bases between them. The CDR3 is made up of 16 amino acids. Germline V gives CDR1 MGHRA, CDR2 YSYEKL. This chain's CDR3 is CASSQDQIGTYYGYTF. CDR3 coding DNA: TGCGCCAGCAGCCAAGATCAGATAGGGACTTACTATGGCTACACCTTC.

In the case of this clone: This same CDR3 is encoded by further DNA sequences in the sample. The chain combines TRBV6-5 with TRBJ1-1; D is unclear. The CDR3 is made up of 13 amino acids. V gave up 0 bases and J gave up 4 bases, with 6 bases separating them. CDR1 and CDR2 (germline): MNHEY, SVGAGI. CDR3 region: CASSYSGGTEAFF. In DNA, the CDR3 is TGTGCCAGCAGTTACTCGGGCGGCACTGAAGCTTTCTTT.

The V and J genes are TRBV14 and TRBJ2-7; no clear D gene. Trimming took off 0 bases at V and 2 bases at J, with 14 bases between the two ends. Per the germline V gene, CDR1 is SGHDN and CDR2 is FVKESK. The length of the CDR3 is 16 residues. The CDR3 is CASSQDYIGSTYEQYF. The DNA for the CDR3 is TGTGCCAGCAGCCAAGATTATATCGGGTCCACCTACGAGCAGTACTTC.

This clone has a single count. In nucleotides, the CDR3 is TGCAGCGTTTCCACAGGTGGAGCGACTGGGAATGGCTACACCTTC. Translated, it gives CSVSTGGATGNGYTF. The genes are TRBV29-1 and TRBJ1-2; D perhaps matches TRBD1 (5 bases). This CDR3 has 15 residues. Trimming took off 5 bases at V and 6 bases at J, with 22 bases between the two ends. Per germline, CDR1 SQVTM and CDR2 ANQGSEA.

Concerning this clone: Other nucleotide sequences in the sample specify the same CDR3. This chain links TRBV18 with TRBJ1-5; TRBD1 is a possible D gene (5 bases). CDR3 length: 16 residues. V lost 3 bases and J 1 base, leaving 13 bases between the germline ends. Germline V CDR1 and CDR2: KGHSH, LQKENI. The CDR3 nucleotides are TGTGCCAGCTCACCCACGGGGCAGGGCAGCAATCAGCCCCAGCATTTT. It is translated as CASSPTGQGSNQPQHF.

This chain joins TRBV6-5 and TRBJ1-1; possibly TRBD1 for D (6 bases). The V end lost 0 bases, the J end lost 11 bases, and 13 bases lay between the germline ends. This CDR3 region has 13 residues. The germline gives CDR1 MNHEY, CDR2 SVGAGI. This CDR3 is CASSYSDSSGAFF. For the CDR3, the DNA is TGTGCCAGCAGTTACTCGGACAGTTCGGGCGCTTTCTTT.